The 8 T cell receptor beta chains below all came from one sample that was sequenced in a study of blood T cells in healthy people across ages. A second roughly 6 to 11 cycle PCR used barcoded and J-beta primers. Via MiXCR, TCRdb re-called the 5' RACE reads, giving one row per CDR3 protein. Of approximately 580,000 distinct CDR3 sequences listed, less than 25% are singletons. The same data also contributed to another study, on T cells of mothers and their children.

Sequenced input: blood. The receptor source for this set is a boy between 5 and 17 years old in good health.

This clonotype was recorded a few times. One end of the junction is discordant with germline, which a read error may explain. CDR3 sequence reads: CVSSLVLSEVQETQYF. As DNA, the CDR3 is TGTGTCAGCAGTTTGGTCCTATCAGAAGTCCAAGAGACCCAGTACTTC. This chain joins TRBV28 and TRBJ2-5; D uncertain. Germline CDR1 is MDHEN and CDR2 is SYDVKM. CDR3 length: 16 amino acids. Looking up the rest from reference TRBV28 and TRBJ2-5 gives the full variable domain: DVKVTQSSRYLVKRTGEKVFLECVQDMDHENMFWYRQDPGLGLRLIYFSYDVKMKEKGDIPEGYSVSREKKERFSLILESASTNQTSMYLCVSSLVLSEVQETQYFGPGTRLLVL.

This clonotype was counted between two and nine times. The genes are TRBV12-3 or TRBV12-4 and TRBJ2-4; no clear D gene. The CDR3 runs to 13 residues. Deletions cut 1 base from V and 9 bases from J, with 10 bases between. The CDR3 nucleotides are TGTGCCAGCAGTTTAGACCTCAGTAGCATTCAGTACTTC. Translated, it gives CASSLDLSSIQYF.

This clonotype was seen more than once but under ten times. The chain couples TRBV27 to TRBJ2-1, with D possibly matching TRBD2 (6 bases). V was cut by 3 bases and J by 6 bases, with 15 bases left in between. Germline values: CDR1 MNHEY, CDR2 SMNVEV (reference sequence). The CDR3 runs 15 residues. In nucleotides, the CDR3 is TGTGCCAGCAGTTTGGATGCTAGCGATTTCAATGAGCAGTTCTTC. This codes for CASSLDASDFNEQFF.

V gene TRBV20-1 combines with J gene TRBJ2-5, with D perhaps TRBD2 (5 bases). This CDR3 contains 13 residues. CDR1 and CDR2 (germline): DFQATT, SNEGSKA (reference sequence). Between the trimmed V and J ends, which lost 6 bases and 0 bases, there was a span of 11 bases. The chain's CDR3 is CSAEERNQETQYF. CDR3 DNA sequence: TGCAGTGCCGAGGAGCGGAACCAAGAGACCCAGTACTTC.

The J gene is TRBJ1-2, the V gene TRBV7-6; no clear D gene. Germline CDR1 SGHVS, CDR2 FNYEAQ. The V end was cut by 5 bases, the J end by 0 bases, with 7 bases between. This CDR3 region has 13 residues. DNA of the CDR3: TGTGCCAGCAGCCCTGACCCTAACTATGGCTACACCTTC. Amino acid sequence: CASSPDPNYGYTF.

This clonotype was counted many times. The CDR3 bases are TGTGCCAGCAGTCTTCGTGGGGGCGGCCTCTACGAGCAGTACTTC. Its translation: CASSLRGGGLYEQYF. This chain uses TRBV27 with TRBJ2-7; tentative D call: TRBD1 (6 bases). This CDR3 contains 15 residues. V lost 5 bases and J 3 bases, leaving 17 bases between the germline ends. Germline CDR1 reads MNHEY; CDR2 reads SMNVEV (reference sequence).

A few counts support this clonotype. One end of the junction fails to match germline, which may point to a read error. The chain employs TRBV5-1 and TRBJ2-7, with 9 bases identical to TRBD1. The CDR3 consists of 16 residues. From germline, CDR1 is SGHRS and CDR2 YFSETQ. In DNA, the CDR3 is TGCGCCAGCAGCTTGGTCACAGGGGGCAGAGTCTACGAGCAATACTTC. Translating it yields CASSLVTGGRVYEQYF.

At least ten counts were recorded for this clonotype. The genes are TRBV28 and TRBJ2-7; tentative D call: TRBD2 (6 bases). The CDR3 is 11 residues long. Germline V gene data show CDR1 as MDHEN and CDR2 as SYDVKM. V dropped 6 bases and J dropped 4 bases, with 7 bases sitting between them. The CDR3: CASRGRYEQYF. The DNA of the CDR3 is TGTGCCAGCAGGGGGAGGTACGAGCAGTACTTC.